The text below deals with one T cell receptor beta chain. Antigen unknown. This entry belongs to a study of shared clonotypes between healthy human individuals. Study-level points and caveats: Estimated richness values were generally larger in naive subsets than in memory subsets.

A CD45RA+ naive subset and a CD45RA-negative memory subset were split from CD4+ cells. TCRdb's copy holds only in-frame clones and misses some; the assay was immunoSEQ multiplex PCR. The data contain approximately 1.4 million clones, 98% of them singletons. The J segment lost 4 bases and the V segment lost 3 bases, leaving 13 bases of the junction unmatched. Germline V CDR1 and CDR2: SGDLS, YYNGEE. This CDR3 has 17 amino acids. This TCR came from a man aged 30 to 45 in good health. The sample was naive CD4+ T cells sorted from blood. The subset here: CD45RA+ positively selected. The chain carries TRBV9 and TRBJ2-3; 8 bases line up with TRBD1. As DNA, the CDR3 is TGTGCCAGCAGCGAAGGACAGGGAAGGTCTTATGCAGATACGCAGTATTTT. Translated, it gives CASSEGQGRSYADTQYF.